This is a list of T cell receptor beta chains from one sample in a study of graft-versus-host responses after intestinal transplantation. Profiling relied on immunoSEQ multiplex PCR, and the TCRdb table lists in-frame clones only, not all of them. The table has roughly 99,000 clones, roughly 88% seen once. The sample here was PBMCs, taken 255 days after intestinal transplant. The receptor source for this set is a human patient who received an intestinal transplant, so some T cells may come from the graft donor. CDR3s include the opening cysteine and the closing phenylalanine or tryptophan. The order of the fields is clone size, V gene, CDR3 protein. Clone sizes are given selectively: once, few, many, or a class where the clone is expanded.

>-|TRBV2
CASSEQDNYGYTF
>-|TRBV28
CASSLLGGNQPQHF
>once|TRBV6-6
CASSKGNTEAFF
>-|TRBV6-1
CASSEGPMDRPSPLHF
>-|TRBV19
CASSIQGHPDTQYF
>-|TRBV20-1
CSARISDTQYF
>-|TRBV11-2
CASSLVGRASPDTQYF
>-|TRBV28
CASTRDRVDGYTF
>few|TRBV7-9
CASSLVLEGYTF
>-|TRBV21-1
CASSKGGRWSTDTQYF
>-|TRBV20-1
CSAQTRTEAFF
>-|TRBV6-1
CASSTPGTSGYEQFF
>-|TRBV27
CATAGAYNEQFF
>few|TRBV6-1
CASSELAGTPSTDTQYF
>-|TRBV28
CASSFEDRGTDTQYF
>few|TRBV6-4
CASSEGASGTDTQYF
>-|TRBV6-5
CASSRDRRANTEAFF
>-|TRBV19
CASSGDRGHSPLHF
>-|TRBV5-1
CASSLDLSSVSYEQYF
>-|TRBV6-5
CASSSQGFGEKLFF
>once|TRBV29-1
CSVEGRGMDEQFF
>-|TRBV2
CASLSRDRASDTQYF
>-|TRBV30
CAWSVSPRIYGYTF
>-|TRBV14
CASSQDWGERKNQPQHF
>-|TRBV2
CASSETRGRVNEKLFF
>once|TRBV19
CASSTQQGDGNQPQHF
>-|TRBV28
CASSHSVPYEQYF
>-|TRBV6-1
CASSYPGVSQPQHF
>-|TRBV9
CASSVGEGAGNTIYF
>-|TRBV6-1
CASSERGQGGYEQYF
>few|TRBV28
CASSLSSWNGYTF
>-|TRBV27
CASSLSGPNYGYTF